Reported below is one TCR beta chain. Its antigen has not been determined. No base quality information exists; no much larger clone differs at one position. The record originates from a study of graft-versus-host responses after intestinal transplantation listed by TCRdb under 2021. General notes on the study: The transplants that recipients got were multivisceral, liver-intestinal, or isolated intestinal. Every recipient was given anti-thymocyte globulin induction, followed by 2 to 4 years of maintenance tacrolimus and steroids. After intestinal transplantation, graft-versus-host and host-versus-graft alloreactive T cell clones were followed in the graft, circulation and bone marrow using bulk TCR-beta CDR3 sequencing. Alloreactive clones were identified by sequencing pre-transplant mixed lymphocyte reaction products and comparing them with unstimulated pre-transplant donor and recipient T cells. The cohort enrolled 20 to 25 intestinal transplant recipients including one retransplant, and a few patients lacking pretransplant specimens were excluded. A peak of at least 4% donor T cells among recipient peripheral blood mononuclear cells was the definition used for donor T cell macrochimerism. Rather than being sequenced by the commercial service, samples from a few later patients were sequenced in-house on an Illumina MiSeq and processed with MiXCR. General findings and caveats noted by the study authors: Conclusions were limited by the relatively low number and heterogeneity of intestinal transplant patients. GvH clones were detected in recipient bone marrow, and some appeared earlier in ileal mucosa or blood, consistent with an intestinal mucosal origin. High GvH to HvG T cell clonal ratios were observed in the allografts of patients with donor T cell macrochimerism. Early after transplant, peak levels of circulating GvH clones were associated with declines in HvG clones.

For CDR1 and CDR2, the germline V gene (reference sequence) lists MNHEY and SMNVEV. Trimming at the junction amounts to 4 bases on V and 7 bases on J, and the germline ends lie 23 bases apart. The cysteine opens and the phenylalanine closes a CDR3 of 17 amino acids. This entry keeps only the CDR3 DNA: 51 bases, framed from base 1. Libraries were constructed by the immunoSEQ multiplex PCR assay. For most patients, genomic DNA was subjected to high-throughput TCR-beta CDR3 sequencing by Adaptive Biotechnologies. Per the original workflow: TCR sequencing data for over 15 patients were retrieved from Adaptive's ImmunoSEQ software; a few other patients were processed with MiXCR and VDJtools. CDR3 nucleotide sequences shared by donor and recipient were removed because the origin of these sequences could not be assigned. To be classed as alloreactive, a clone needed at least 2-fold expansion over unstimulated cells and a minimum CFSE-low frequency of 0.002% (template counts) or 0.001% (read counts). A clone was considered mappable if detected in the sequenced pre-transplant spleen, lymph node, or MLR CFSE-low populations of the donor or recipient. The cumulative frequency of alloreactive clones was calculated as a percentage of all sequences, weighted by copy number. TCRdb's version of the immuneACCESS table is confined to in-frame rearrangements and falls short of the full clone set. An unresolved V gene accounts for under half of the shortfall where checked; the remainder is of unknown origin. V and J calls and clone size follow that table, whereas D and trimming were derived from the DNA. The sample table shows under 20,000 clones, and around 86% are seen once. Approximately 49% of the sample is held by the ten biggest clonotypes.

After transplant, bone marrow was aspirated from the posterior iliac crest or from another site chosen by the physician. The receptor chain draws on TRBV27 and TRBJ2-1; the D gene is perhaps TRBD1 or TRBD2, each of them matching over 5 bases. This receptor was obtained from a human patient who received an intestinal transplant, so some T cells may come from the graft donor. The specimen was bone marrow, collected approximately 120 days after transplant. The CDR3 protein is CASSSLLRTPGQNEQFF. The DNA sequence is as follows: TGTGCCAGCAGTTCCCTCCTCCGCACCCCGGGGCAAAATGAGCAGTTCTTC.